The entry below gives a single T cell receptor (beta chain) sequence along with its context. The antigen remains undetermined. Cells designated naive CD8 were CD45RO-negative and were positively selected for CCR7, with terminally differentiated effector memory CD45RA+ cells excluded. Repertoires were generated with immunoSEQ multiplex PCR, while TCRdb's copy carries only in-frame clones and drops some. Among approximately 650,000 clones listed, 95% were seen once. The data belong to a study of shared clonotypes between healthy human individuals. Regarding the study as a whole: Represented diversity (both genetic and exposure-history) was limited by the small number of donors. Clonotype sharing among donors was thought likely to change with sequencing depth. Clonotypes shared by all four sorted-subset donors had higher generation probabilities than non-shared clonotypes. Memory subsets generally showed lower estimated richness than naive subsets.

The clonotype was recovered from a woman in her twenties or thirties in good health. The sequencing input was naive CD8+ T cells sorted from blood.

CDR3 sequence reads: CASSLGQGSTDTQYF. The CDR3 coding sequence is TGTGCCAGCAGCTTGGGACAGGGTAGCACAGATACGCAGTATTTT. The chain links TRBV5-4 to TRBJ2-3; the match to TRBD1 covers 7 bases. Germline V lookup: CDR1 SGHNT, CDR2 YYREEE (reference sequence). With V trimmed by 0 bases and J by 0 bases, 1 base remained unmatched. There are 15 residues in the CDR3.